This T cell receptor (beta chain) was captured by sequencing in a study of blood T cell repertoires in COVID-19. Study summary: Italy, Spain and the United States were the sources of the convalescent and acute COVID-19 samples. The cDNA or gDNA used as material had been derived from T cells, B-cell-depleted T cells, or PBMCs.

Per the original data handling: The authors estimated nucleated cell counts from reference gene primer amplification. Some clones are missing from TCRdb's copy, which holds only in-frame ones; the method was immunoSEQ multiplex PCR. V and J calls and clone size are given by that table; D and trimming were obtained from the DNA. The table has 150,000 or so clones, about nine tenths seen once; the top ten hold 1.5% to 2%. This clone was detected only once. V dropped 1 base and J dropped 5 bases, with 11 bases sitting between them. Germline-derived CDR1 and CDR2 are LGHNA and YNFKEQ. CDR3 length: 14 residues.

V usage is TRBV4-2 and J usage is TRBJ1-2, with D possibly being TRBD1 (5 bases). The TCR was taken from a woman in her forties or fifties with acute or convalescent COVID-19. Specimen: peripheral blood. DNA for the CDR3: TGTGCCAGCAGCCAAGCGGACATACAATATGGCTACACCTTC. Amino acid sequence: CASSQADIQYGYTF.